Listed below are T cell receptor beta chains from one sample, sequenced in a study of post-analysis software for immune sequencing data. TCRdb passed the PCR reads through MiXCR, listing each CDR3 protein once. The table records hundreds of thousands of distinct CDR3 sequences, about 32% of them present only once. Sequenced: blood. Receptors originate from a girl aged 5 to 17 with multiple sclerosis. Each CDR3 is given with its conserved first and last residue. The D gene is left open where the match is weak. Clone size is not always given. Where it is, it says once, few, many or a class for expanded clones.

abundance	v_gene	j_gene	d_gene	CDR3nt	CDR3aa
-	TRBV20-1	TRBJ2-7	-	TGCAGTGCTAGAGATCTTGGGGGTTCCTACGAGCAGTACTTC	CSARDLGGSYEQYF
few	TRBV20-1	TRBJ2-1	TRBD1	TGCAGTGCTAGCGGGTTTGACAGGGCTGAGAGCTCCTACAATGAGCAGTTCTTC	CSASGFDRAESSYNEQFF
few	TRBV10-3	TRBJ2-7	-	TGTGCCATCAGTGAGGTAGGGGGTGCCGAGCAGTACTTC	CAISEVGGAEQYF
few	TRBV7-9	TRBJ2-3	TRBD2	TGTGCCAGCAGACCAAGACTAGCGGGAGGGCCCGCAGATACGCAGTATTTT	CASRPRLAGGPADTQYF
few	TRBV7-9	TRBJ2-7	-	TGTGCCAGCAGCTCTGCGGGGGCCAGGGACGAGCAGTACTTC	CASSSAGARDEQYF
few	TRBV6-1	TRBJ2-1	-	TGTGCCAGCAGTGTCCTCGTCGGCGGGGTGATATACAATGAGCAGTTCTTC	CASSVLVGGVIYNEQFF
-	TRBV9	TRBJ1-3	TRBD1	TGTGCCAGCAGCGTAACAGGGGGGGCTGGAAACACCATATATTTT	CASSVTGGAGNTIYF
-	TRBV29-1	TRBJ1-1	-	TGCAGCGTTGATAAGGGGTCGAGCACTGAAGCTTTCTTT	CSVDKGSSTEAFF
-	TRBV20-1	TRBJ2-7	TRBD2	TGCAGTGCTAGAGAGGAGCGGGAGTTCTACGAGCAGTACTTC	CSAREEREFYEQYF
-	TRBV5-1	TRBJ2-6	-	TGCGCCAGCAGCTTGTTCATTAGGGGGACTGGTTCTGGGGCCAACGTCCTGACTTTC	CASSLFIRGTGSGANVLTF
-	TRBV25-1	TRBJ1-5	-	TGTGCCAGCAGTGACGGCAGACACGCATATAGCAATCAGCCCCAGCATTTT	CASSDGRHAYSNQPQHF
few	TRBV7-8	TRBJ1-5	-	TGTGCCAGCAGCGCCCCGGGACACCCTTATAGCAATCAGCCCCAGCATTTT	CASSAPGHPYSNQPQHF
many	TRBV7-6	TRBJ1-6	TRBD1	TGTGCCAGCAGCTCCGGGACAGCAAATTCACCCCTCCACTTT	CASSSGTANSPLHF
-	TRBV20-1	TRBJ2-7	TRBD1	TGCAGTGCTAGAGAGGGAGCGGACAGGGACGCCTACGAGCAGTACTTC	CSAREGADRDAYEQYF
few	TRBV7-2	TRBJ1-2	-	TGTGCCAGCAGCTCCGACCCAGGGTGGGGCTACACCTTC	CASSSDPGWGYTF
-	TRBV5-6	TRBJ2-1	TRBD2	TGTGCCAGCGTAGCGGGAGGACCCTACAATGAGCAGTTCTTC	CASVAGGPYNEQFF
few	TRBV6-6	TRBJ2-5	-	TGTGCCAGCAGAGGGCCAGTACAAGAGACCCAGTACTTC	CASRGPVQETQYF
-	TRBV6-1	TRBJ2-1	TRBD1	TGTGCCAGCACCTCACAGGGGTGGAATGAGCAGTTCTTC	CASTSQGWNEQFF
-	TRBV10-3	TRBJ2-5	-	TGTGCCATCAGTGGGCCCCTCGGTGGGGCGGAGACCCAGTACTTC	CAISGPLGGAETQYF
-	TRBV5-1	TRBJ1-2	TRBD1	TGCGCCAGCAGCTACGGACAGGGGAGGCGAGATTATGGCTACACCTTC	CASSYGQGRRDYGYTF
-	TRBV5-1	TRBJ2-2	-	TGCGCCAGCCGCCATGGGGACACCGGGGAGCTGTTTTTT	CASRHGDTGELFF
-	TRBV5-1	TRBJ2-2	TRBD2	TGCGCCAGCCGACTGGGACTAGCGGGAGAGTTTATCGGGGAGCTGTTTTTT	CASRLGLAGEFIGELFF
-	TRBV5-6	TRBJ1-1	-	TGTGCCAGCAGCTTCGCCGGGACTGTGAACACTGAAGCTTTCTTT	CASSFAGTVNTEAFF
-	TRBV29-1	TRBJ2-5	TRBD2	TGCAGCGTCGAGGGAGGGGTGGAGGAGACCCAGTACTTC	CSVEGGVEETQYF
-	TRBV6-6	TRBJ1-5	-	TGTGCCAGCAGTTACTCGATCCGACAGATCAATCAGCCCCAGCATTTT	CASSYSIRQINQPQHF
many	TRBV7-9	TRBJ2-1	TRBD2	TGTGCCAGCAGCCCCCGACTAGCGGGAGTATACAATGAGCAGTTCTTC	CASSPRLAGVYNEQFF
few	TRBV4-1	TRBJ1-4	-	TGCGCCAGCAGCCAAGAAATGCGTCGGTCATGGGAAAAACTGTTTTTT	CASSQEMRRSWEKLFF
-	TRBV27	TRBJ2-5	-	TGTGCCAGCCACCTAGAGGAGTTCAAAGAGACCCAGTACTTC	CASHLEEFKETQYF
-	TRBV27	TRBJ2-4	-	TGTGCCAGCAGTCCAGTTAGCAGGGGAGGTAGGGCCAAAAACATTCAGTACTTC	CASSPVSRGGRAKNIQYF
-	TRBV2	TRBJ2-7	-	TGTGCCAGCAAAGGCAGGATCGCCTACGAGCAGTACTTC	CASKGRIAYEQYF
few	TRBV6-5	TRBJ1-2	-	TGTGCCAGCAGGGGAGGGGCAAACTATGGCTACACCTTC	CASRGGANYGYTF
-	TRBV6-4	TRBJ1-2	TRBD1	TGTGCCAGCAGTGACTATGGACAGGGGGCGTTTGGCTACACCTTC	CASSDYGQGAFGYTF
-	TRBV2	TRBJ2-7	-	TGTGCCAGCAGGCAACAGGGTACCCTTTACTACGAGCAGTACTTC	CASRQQGTLYYEQYF
few	TRBV28	TRBJ2-7	TRBD2	TGTGCCAGCAGTCCGGGACTAGCGAACTCCTACGAGCAGTACTTC	CASSPGLANSYEQYF
-	TRBV7-6	TRBJ2-3	-	TGTGCCAGCAGCTTCGGCGACAGAAATACGCAGTATTTT	CASSFGDRNTQYF
many	TRBV20-1	TRBJ1-2	-	TGCAGTGCTAGACTTCAGGGACTAGCTAACTATGGCTACACCTTC	CSARLQGLANYGYTF
few	TRBV5-6	TRBJ2-5	TRBD2	TGTGCCAGCAGCTTCACACAGAGTCGACTAGCAGAGACCCAGTACTTC	CASSFTQSRLAETQYF
-	TRBV6-1	TRBJ1-2	-	TGTGCCAGCAGTAGCCCGGGGGGGCAGAGGGGCCCGAACTATGGCTACACCTTC	CASSSPGGQRGPNYGYTF
few	TRBV10-3	TRBJ2-3	-	TGTGCCATCAACCGGGCAGGGGGGTATACGCAGTATTTT	CAINRAGGYTQYF
-	TRBV9	TRBJ2-7	-	TGTGCCAGCAGCGGGGAAAGTGGGGGCTCCTACGAGCAGTACTTC	CASSGESGGSYEQYF
few	TRBV20-1	TRBJ2-7	-	TGCAGTGCTAGTGGCGCCATAACTAGGAGGTGGTACGAGCAGTACTTC	CSASGAITRRWYEQYF
few	TRBV5-1	TRBJ2-3	-	TGCGCCAGCAGCTCTCACTACAGGGATACAGATACGCAGTATTTT	CASSSHYRDTDTQYF
-	TRBV20-1	TRBJ1-1	TRBD1	TGCAGTGCTAGAGCAGCACAGGGGGTGGGCACTGAAGCTTTCTTT	CSARAAQGVGTEAFF
many	TRBV20-1	TRBJ1-5	TRBD1	TGCAGTGCTAGGGAGGTCGACAGGGTTCGCAATCAGCCCCAGCATTTT	CSAREVDRVRNQPQHF
-	TRBV9	TRBJ1-2	-	TGTGCCAGCAGCGTATCCCTCAAACCTAACTATGGCTACACCTTC	CASSVSLKPNYGYTF